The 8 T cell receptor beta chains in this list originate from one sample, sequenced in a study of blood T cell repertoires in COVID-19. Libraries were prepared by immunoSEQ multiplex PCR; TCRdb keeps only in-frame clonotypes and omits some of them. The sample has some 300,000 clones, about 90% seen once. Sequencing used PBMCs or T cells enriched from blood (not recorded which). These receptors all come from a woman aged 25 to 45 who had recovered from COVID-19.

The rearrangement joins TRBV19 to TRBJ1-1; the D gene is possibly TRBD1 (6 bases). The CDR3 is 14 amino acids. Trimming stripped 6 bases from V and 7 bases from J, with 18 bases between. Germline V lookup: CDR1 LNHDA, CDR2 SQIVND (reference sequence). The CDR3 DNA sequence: TGTGCCAGTAGCTCCAGCAGGGGAAACCTTGAAGCTTTCTTT. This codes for CASSSSRGNLEAFF. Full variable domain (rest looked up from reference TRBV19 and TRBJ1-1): DGGITQSPKYLFRKEGQNVTLSCEQNLNHDAMYWYRQDPGQGLRLIYYSQIVNDFQKGDIAEGYSVSREKKESFPLTVTSAQKNPTAFYLCASSSSRGNLEAFFGQGTRLTVV.

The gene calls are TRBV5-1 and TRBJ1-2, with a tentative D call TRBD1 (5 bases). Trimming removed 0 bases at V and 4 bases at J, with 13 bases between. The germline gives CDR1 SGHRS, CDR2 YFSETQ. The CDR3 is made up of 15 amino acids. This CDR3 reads CASSLEGPGLYGYTF. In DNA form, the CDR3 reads TGCGCCAGCAGCTTGGAGGGCCCAGGGCTCTATGGCTACACCTTC.

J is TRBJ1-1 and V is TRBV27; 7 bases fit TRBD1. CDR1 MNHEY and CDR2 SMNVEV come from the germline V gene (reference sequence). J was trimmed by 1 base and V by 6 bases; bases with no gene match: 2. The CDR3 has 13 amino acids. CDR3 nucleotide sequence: TGTGCCAGCAGGTGGACAGGGAACACTGAAGCTTTCTTT. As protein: CASRWTGNTEAFF.

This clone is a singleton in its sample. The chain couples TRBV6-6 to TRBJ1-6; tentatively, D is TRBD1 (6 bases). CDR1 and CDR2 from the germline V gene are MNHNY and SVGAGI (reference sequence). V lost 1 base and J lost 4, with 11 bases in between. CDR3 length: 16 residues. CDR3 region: CASSYFSQGYNSPLHF. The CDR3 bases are TGTGCCAGCAGTTACTTTTCACAGGGTTATAATTCACCCCTCCACTTT.

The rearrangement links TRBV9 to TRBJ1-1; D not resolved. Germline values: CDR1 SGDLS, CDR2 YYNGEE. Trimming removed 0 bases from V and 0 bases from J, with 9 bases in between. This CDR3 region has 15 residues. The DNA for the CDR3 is TGTGCCAGCAGCGTAGACCTAGGATTGAACACTGAAGCTTTCTTT. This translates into CASSVDLGLNTEAFF.

The CDR3 spells CASSFNTGDEQYF. CDR3 nucleotides: TGTGCCAGCAGCTTTAACACAGGGGACGAGCAGTACTTC. The chain joins TRBV11-3 to TRBJ2-7; 7 bases are a match to TRBD1. The CDR3 covers 13 residues. The germline V gene encodes CDR1 SGHNT and CDR2 YENEEA. V lost 3 bases to trimming and J lost 5 bases; unmatched junction nucleotides: 4.

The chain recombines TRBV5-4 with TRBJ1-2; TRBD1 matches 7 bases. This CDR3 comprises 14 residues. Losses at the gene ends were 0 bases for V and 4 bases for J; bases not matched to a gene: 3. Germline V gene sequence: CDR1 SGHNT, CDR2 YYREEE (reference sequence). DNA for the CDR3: TGTGCCAGCAGCTTGGTGGGGGACAGCTATGGCTACACCTTC. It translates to CASSLVGDSYGYTF.

The DNA for the CDR3 is TGTGCCAGTAGAGGCTGGGGGGGCAATCAGCCCCAGCATTTT. This translates into CASRGWGGNQPQHF. The J gene is TRBJ1-5, the V gene TRBV19; perhaps TRBD1 as D (5 bases). This CDR3 spans 14 amino acids. The germline V gene encodes CDR1 LNHDA and CDR2 SQIVND (reference sequence). V lost 6 bases, J lost 2 bases, and 11 bases lay in between.